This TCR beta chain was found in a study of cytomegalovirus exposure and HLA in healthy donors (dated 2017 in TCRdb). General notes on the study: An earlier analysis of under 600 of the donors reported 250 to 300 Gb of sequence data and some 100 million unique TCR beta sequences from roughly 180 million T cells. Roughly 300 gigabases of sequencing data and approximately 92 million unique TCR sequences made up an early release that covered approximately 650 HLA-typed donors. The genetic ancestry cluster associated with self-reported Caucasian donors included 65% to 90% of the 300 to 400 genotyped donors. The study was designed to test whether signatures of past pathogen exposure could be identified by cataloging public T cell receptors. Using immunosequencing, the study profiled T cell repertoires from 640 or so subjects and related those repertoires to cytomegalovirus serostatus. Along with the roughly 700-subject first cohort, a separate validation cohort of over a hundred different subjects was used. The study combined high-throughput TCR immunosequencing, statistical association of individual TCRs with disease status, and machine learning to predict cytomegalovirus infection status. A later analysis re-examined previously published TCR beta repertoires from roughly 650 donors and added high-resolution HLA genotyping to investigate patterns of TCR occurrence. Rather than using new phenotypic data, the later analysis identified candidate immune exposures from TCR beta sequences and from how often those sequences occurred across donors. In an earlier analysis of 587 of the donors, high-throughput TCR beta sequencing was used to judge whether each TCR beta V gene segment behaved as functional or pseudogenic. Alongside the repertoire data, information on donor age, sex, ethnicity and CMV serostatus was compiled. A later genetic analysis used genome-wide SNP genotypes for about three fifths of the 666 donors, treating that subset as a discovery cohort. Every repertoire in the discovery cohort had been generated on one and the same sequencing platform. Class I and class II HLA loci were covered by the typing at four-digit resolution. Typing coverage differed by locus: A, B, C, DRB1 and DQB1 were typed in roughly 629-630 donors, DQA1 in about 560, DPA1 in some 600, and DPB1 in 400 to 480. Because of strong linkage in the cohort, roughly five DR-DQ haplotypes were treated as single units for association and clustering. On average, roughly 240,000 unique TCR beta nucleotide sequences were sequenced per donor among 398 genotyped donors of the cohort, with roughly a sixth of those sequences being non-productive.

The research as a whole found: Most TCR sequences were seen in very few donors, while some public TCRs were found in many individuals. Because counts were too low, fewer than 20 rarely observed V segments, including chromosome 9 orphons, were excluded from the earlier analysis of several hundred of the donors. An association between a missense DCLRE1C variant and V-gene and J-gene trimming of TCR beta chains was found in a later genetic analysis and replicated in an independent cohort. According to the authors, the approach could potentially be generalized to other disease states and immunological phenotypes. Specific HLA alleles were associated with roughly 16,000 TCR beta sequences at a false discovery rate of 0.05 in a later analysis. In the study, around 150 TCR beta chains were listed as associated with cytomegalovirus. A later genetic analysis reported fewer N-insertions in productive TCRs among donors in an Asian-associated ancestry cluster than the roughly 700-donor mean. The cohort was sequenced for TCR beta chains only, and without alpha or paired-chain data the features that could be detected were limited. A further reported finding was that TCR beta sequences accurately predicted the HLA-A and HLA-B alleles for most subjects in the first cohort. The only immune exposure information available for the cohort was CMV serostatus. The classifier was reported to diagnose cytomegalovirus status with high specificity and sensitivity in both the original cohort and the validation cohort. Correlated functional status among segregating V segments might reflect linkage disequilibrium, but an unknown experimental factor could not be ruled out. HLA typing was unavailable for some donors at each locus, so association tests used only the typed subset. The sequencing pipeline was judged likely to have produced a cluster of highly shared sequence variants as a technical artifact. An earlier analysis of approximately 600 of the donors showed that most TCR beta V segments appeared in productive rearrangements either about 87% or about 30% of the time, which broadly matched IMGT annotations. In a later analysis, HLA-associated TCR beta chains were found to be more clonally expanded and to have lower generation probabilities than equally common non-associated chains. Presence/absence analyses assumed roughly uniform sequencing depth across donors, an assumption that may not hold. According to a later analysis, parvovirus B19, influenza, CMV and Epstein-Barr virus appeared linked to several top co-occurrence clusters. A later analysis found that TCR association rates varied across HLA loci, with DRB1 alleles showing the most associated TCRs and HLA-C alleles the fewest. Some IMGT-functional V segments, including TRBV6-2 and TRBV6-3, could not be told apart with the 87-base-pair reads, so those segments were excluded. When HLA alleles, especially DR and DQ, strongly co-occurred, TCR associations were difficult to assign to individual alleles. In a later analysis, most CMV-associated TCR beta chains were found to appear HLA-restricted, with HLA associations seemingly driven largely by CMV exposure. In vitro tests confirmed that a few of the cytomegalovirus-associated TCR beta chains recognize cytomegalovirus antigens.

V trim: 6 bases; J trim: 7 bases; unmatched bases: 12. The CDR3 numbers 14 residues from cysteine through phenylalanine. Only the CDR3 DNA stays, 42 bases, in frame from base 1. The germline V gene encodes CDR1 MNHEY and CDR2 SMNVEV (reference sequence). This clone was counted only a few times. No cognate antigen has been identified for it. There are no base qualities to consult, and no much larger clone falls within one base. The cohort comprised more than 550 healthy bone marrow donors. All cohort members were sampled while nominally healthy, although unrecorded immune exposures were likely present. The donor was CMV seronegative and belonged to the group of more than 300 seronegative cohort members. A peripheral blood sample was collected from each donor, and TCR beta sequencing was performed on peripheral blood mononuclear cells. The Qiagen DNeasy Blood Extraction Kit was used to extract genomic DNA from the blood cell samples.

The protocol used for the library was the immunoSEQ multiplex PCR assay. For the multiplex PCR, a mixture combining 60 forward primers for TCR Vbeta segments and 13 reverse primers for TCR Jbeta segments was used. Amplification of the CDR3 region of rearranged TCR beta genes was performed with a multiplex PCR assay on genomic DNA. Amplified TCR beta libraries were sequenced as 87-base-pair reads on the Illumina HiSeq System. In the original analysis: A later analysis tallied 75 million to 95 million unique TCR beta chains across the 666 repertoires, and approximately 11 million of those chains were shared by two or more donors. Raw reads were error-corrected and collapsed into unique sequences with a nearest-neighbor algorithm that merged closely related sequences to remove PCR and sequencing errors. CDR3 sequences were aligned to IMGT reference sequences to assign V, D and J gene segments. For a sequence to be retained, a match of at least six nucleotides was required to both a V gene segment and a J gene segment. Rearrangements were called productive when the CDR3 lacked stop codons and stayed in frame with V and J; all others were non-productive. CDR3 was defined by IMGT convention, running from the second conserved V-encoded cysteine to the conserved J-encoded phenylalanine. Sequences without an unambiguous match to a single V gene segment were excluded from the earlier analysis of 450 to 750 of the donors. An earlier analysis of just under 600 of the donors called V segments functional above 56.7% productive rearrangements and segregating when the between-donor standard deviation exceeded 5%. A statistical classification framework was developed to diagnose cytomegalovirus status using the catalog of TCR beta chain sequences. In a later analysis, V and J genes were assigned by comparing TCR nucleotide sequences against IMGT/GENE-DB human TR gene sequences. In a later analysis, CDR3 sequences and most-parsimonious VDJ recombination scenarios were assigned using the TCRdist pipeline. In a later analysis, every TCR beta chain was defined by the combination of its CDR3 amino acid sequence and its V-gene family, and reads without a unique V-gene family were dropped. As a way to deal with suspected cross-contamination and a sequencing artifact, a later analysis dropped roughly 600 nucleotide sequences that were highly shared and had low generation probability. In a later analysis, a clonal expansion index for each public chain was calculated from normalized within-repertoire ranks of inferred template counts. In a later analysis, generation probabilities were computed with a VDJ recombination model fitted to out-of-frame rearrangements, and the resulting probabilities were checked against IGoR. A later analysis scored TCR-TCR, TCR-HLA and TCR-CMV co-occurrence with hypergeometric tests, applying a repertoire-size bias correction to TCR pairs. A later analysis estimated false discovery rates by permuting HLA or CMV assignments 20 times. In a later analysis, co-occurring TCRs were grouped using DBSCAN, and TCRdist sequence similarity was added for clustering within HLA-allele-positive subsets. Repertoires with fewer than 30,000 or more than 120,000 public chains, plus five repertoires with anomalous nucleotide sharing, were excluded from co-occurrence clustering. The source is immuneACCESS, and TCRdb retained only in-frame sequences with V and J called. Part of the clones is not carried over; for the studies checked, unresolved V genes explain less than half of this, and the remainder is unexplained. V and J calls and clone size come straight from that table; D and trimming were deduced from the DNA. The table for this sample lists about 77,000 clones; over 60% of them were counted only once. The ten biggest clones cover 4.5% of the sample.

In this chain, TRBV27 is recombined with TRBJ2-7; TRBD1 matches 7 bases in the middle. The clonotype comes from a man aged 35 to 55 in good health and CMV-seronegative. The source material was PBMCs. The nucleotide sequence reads TGTGCCAGCAGAAAACAGGGTACGGACAGGGAGCAGTACTTC. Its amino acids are CASRKQGTDREQYF.